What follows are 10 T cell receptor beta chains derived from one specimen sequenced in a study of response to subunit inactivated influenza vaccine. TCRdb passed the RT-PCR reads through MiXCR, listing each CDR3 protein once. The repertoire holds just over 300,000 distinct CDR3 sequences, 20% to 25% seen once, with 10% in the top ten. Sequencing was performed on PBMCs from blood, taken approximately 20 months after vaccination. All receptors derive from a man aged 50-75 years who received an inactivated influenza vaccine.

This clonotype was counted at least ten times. CDR3 DNA: TGCGCCAGCAGCTCGGACGGTAGCTCTGGAAACACCATATATTTT. Translating gives CASSSDGSSGNTIYF. The rearrangement uses TRBV5-1 and TRBJ1-3; D gene unclear. The length of the CDR3 is 15 residues. The germline V gene has CDR1 SGHRS and CDR2 YFSETQ. V lost 3 bases and J 0 bases, leaving 10 bases between the germline ends.

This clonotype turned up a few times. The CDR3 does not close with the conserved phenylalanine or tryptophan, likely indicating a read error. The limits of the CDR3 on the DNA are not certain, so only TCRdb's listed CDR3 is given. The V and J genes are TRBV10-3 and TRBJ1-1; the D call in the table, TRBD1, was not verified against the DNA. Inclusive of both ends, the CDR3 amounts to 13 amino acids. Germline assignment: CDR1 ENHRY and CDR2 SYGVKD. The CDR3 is CAISDPFQGNQVT.

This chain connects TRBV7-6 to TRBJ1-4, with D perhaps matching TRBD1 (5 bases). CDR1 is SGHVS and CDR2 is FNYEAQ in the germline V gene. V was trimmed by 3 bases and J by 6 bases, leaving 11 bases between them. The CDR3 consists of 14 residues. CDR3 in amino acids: CASSFGGVDEKLFF. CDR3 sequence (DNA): TGTGCCAGCAGCTTTGGGGGGGTAGATGAAAAACTGTTTTTT.

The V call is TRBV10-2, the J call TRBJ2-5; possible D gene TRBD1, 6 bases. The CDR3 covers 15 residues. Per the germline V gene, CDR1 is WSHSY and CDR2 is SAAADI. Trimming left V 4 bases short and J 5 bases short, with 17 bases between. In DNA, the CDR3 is TGCGCCAGCAGTGTAGGCAGGGGCCCTCCCGAGACCCAGTACTTC. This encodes CASSVGRGPPETQYF.

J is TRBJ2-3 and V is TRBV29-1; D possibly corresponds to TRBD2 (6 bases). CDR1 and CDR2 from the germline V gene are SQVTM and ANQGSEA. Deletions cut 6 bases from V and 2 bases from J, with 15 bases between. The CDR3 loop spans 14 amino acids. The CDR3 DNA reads TGCAGCGTAACTAAGGGACTTCTCACAGATACGCAGTATTTT. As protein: CSVTKGLLTDTQYF.

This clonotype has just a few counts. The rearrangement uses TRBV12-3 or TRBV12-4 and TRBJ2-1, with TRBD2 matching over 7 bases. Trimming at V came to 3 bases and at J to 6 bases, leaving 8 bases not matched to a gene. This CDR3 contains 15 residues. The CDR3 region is CASSFNSGGSNEQFF. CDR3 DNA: TGTGCCAGCAGTTTTAATTCCGGGGGGAGCAATGAGCAGTTCTTC.

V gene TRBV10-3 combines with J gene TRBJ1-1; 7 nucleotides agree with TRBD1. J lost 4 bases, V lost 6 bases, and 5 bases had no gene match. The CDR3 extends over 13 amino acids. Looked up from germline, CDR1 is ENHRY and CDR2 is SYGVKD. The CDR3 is CAIRAGGGTEAFF. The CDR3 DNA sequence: TGTGCCATCAGAGCAGGGGGAGGCACTGAAGCTTTCTTT.

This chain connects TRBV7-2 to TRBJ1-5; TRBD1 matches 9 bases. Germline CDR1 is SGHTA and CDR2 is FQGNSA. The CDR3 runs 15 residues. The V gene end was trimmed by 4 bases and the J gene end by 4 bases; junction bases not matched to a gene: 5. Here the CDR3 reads CASSSQGAGNQPQHF. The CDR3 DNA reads TGTGCCAGCAGCTCACAGGGGGCTGGGAATCAGCCCCAGCATTTT.

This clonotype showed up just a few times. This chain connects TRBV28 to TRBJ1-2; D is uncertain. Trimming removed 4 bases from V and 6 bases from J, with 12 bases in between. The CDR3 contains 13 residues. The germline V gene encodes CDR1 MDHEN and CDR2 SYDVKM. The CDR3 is CASSSGPQDGYTF. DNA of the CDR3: TGTGCCAGCAGTTCCGGGCCCCAGGATGGCTACACCTTC.

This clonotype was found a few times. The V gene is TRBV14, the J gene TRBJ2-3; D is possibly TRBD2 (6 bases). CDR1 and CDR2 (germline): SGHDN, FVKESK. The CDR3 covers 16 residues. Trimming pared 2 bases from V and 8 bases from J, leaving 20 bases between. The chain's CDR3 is CASSQHPWGSGSTQYF. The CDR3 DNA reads TGTGCCAGCAGCCAACACCCGTGGGGATCCGGGAGTACGCAGTATTTT.